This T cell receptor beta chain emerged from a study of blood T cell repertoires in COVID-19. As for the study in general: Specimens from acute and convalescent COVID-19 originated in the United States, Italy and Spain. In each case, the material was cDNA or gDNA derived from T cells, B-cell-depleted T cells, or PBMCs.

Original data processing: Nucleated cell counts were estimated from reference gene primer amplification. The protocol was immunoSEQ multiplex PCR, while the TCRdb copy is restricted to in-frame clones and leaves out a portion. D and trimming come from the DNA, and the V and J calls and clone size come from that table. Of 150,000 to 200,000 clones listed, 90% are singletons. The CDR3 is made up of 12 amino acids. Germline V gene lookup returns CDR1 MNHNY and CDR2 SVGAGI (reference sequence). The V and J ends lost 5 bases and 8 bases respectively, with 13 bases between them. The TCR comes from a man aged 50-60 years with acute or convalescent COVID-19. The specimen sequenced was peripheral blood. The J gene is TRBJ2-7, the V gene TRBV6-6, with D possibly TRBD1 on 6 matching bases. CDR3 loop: CASSHETGKQYF. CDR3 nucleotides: TGTGCCAGCAGTCACGAAACAGGGAAGCAGTACTTC.